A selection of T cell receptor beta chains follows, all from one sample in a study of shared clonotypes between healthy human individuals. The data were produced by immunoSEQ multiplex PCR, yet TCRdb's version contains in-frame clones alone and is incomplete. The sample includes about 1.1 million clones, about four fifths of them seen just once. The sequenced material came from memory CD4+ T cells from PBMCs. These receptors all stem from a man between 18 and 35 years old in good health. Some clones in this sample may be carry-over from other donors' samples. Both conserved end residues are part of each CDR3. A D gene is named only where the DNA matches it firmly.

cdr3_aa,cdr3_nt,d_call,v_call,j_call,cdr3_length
CASRQTSGNTGELFF,TGTGCCAGCAGACAAACTAGCGGGAACACCGGGGAGCTGTTTTTT,TRBD2,TRBV27,TRBJ2-2,15
CASTPPRSYEQYF,TGTGCCAGCACCCCCCCCCGCTCCTACGAGCAGTACTTC,.,TRBV28,TRBJ2-7,13
CASSLSAVGEYNEQFF,TGCGCCAGCAGCTTATCGGCGGTCGGAGAATACAATGAGCAGTTCTTC,.,TRBV5-1,TRBJ2-1,16
CASSRSGTGSSGNTIYF,TGCGCCAGCAGCCGCTCCGGGACAGGGTCCTCTGGAAACACCATATATTTT,TRBD1,TRBV4-1,TRBJ1-3,17
CASSPPGLAGNEQFF,TGTGCCAGCAGCCCACCGGGACTAGCTGGTAATGAGCAGTTCTTC,TRBD2,TRBV7-9,TRBJ2-1,15
CASSRILGRTSSYEQYF,TGTGCCAGCAGCCGGATCTTAGGAAGGACTAGCTCCTACGAGCAGTACTTC,TRBD2,TRBV4-2,TRBJ2-7,17
CASSTRDSLSAFF,TGTGCCAGCAGCACCCGGGACAGTCTGTCAGCTTTCTTT,TRBD1,TRBV14,TRBJ1-1,13
CASSEAPGKSTEAFF,TGTGCCAGCAGTGAAGCGCCAGGGAAGAGCACTGAAGCTTTCTTT,.,TRBV2,TRBJ1-1,15
CAGSGHRGNTEAFF,TGTGCCGGCAGTGGGCACAGGGGGAACACTGAAGCTTTCTTT,TRBD1,TRBV28,TRBJ1-1,14
CASSLLVEGARETQYF,TGCGCCAGCAGCTTGCTTGTTGAGGGGGCGCGAGAGACCCAGTACTTC,TRBD1,TRBV5-1,TRBJ2-5,16